The subject of this entry is one T cell receptor beta chain. The data were obtained in a study of T cells in Graves' hyperthyroidism and ophthalmopathy. RNA transcripts gave rise to amplified TCR beta CDR3 regions. During a first-round RT-PCR of the TCR CDR3, the HTBI primer set was used. TCRdb ran MiXCR on the multiplex PCR reads and lists one entry per CDR3 protein. The data hold roughly 280,000 distinct CDR3 sequences, with roughly 20% observed a single time. Per germline, CDR1 LGHNT and CDR2 FRNRAP. This CDR3 is built from 15 residues. V dropped 1 base and J dropped 2 bases, with 9 bases sitting between them.

The sequenced material came from blood. The receptor was isolated from a man aged 30 to 45 with Graves' ophthalmopathy. This chain joins TRBV12-5 and TRBJ1-5; D not resolved. CDR3 nucleotide sequence: TGTGCTAGTGGTTTGGGAGGAGCGGGCAATCAGCCCCAGCATTTT. It yields the protein CASGLGGAGNQPQHF.